The rows below give T cell receptor beta chains drawn from one sample of a study of patients and donors after allogeneic stem cell transplantation. In TCRdb, the RT-PCR reads were re-called with MiXCR into one record per CDR3 protein. Seen here are over 350,000 distinct CDR3 sequences, 16% observed once, and the top ten hold 6.5% to 7.5%. The sequencing sample was made of blood, either unsorted or a sorted T cell fraction (not recorded which). Receptor source: a human donor who was either an allogeneic HSCT recipient or a stem cell or donor lymphocyte infusion donor (not recorded which). It is not recorded whose cells these are; they may come from a transplant donor. Both conserved end residues are part of each CDR3. Fields, in order: CDR3 length, V gene, D gene, clone size, J gene, CDR3 protein, CDR3 DNA. The D gene is left open where the match is weak. Rows may omit the clone size; those that give it use once, few, many or a size class.

cdr3_length: 15; v_call: TRBV15; d_call: TRBD2; clone_size: few; j_call: TRBJ2-1; cdr3_aa: CATSREREGLGEQFF; cdr3_nt: TGTGCCACCAGCAGGGAGAGGGAGGGCCTCGGTGAGCAGTTCTTC
cdr3_length: 15; v_call: TRBV6-5; d_call: -; clone_size: many; j_call: TRBJ2-2; cdr3_aa: CASSYFRGSTGELFF; cdr3_nt: TGTGCCAGCAGTTACTTTCGGGGGAGCACCGGGGAGCTGTTTTTT
cdr3_length: 16; v_call: TRBV3-1; d_call: TRBD2; clone_size: -; j_call: TRBJ2-3; cdr3_aa: CASSPLAGITTDTQYF; cdr3_nt: TGTGCCAGCAGCCCACTAGCGGGTATTACCACAGATACGCAGTATTTT
cdr3_length: 11; v_call: TRBV20-1; d_call: -; clone_size: -; j_call: TRBJ2-7; cdr3_aa: CSAKSGYEQYF; cdr3_nt: TGCAGTGCTAAAAGCGGTTACGAGCAGTACTTC
cdr3_length: 15; v_call: TRBV20-1; d_call: TRBD2; clone_size: few; j_call: TRBJ2-7; cdr3_aa: CSARLLAVPPYEQYF; cdr3_nt: TGCAGTGCTAGGCTTCTAGCGGTACCTCCCTACGAGCAGTACTTC
cdr3_length: 13; v_call: TRBV6-1; d_call: -; clone_size: few; j_call: TRBJ2-2; cdr3_aa: CAHSAGHTGELFF; cdr3_nt: TGTGCCCACAGCGCGGGACACACCGGGGAGCTGTTTTTT
cdr3_length: 16; v_call: TRBV12-3/TRBV12-4; d_call: -; clone_size: -; j_call: TRBJ1-2; cdr3_aa: CASSPYRSSAIGGYTF; cdr3_nt: TGTGCCAGCAGTCCTTACAGGTCGAGTGCTATAGGGGGCTACACCTTC
cdr3_length: 15; v_call: TRBV4-3; d_call: TRBD1; clone_size: many; j_call: TRBJ2-1; cdr3_aa: CASSPSPGQGNEQFF; cdr3_nt: TGCGCCAGCAGCCCCTCACCGGGACAGGGGAATGAGCAGTTCTTC
cdr3_length: 16; v_call: TRBV5-1; d_call: TRBD2; clone_size: -; j_call: TRBJ2-5; cdr3_aa: CASSLLLAGAQETQYF; cdr3_nt: TGCGCCAGCAGCTTGTTGCTAGCGGGCGCCCAAGAGACCCAGTACTTC
cdr3_length: 13; v_call: TRBV10-3; d_call: -; clone_size: many; j_call: TRBJ2-2; cdr3_aa: CAINGFGAGELFF; cdr3_nt: TGTGCCATCAATGGGTTCGGGGCCGGGGAGCTGTTTTTT
cdr3_length: 14; v_call: TRBV20-1; d_call: TRBD1; clone_size: few; j_call: TRBJ2-7; cdr3_aa: CSPLIHRGDYEQYF; cdr3_nt: TGCAGTCCTCTTATTCACAGGGGGGACTACGAGCAGTACTTC
cdr3_length: 14; v_call: TRBV7-6; d_call: -; clone_size: few; j_call: TRBJ2-2; cdr3_aa: CASSPWGETGELFF; cdr3_nt: TGTGCCAGCAGCCCCTGGGGGGAGACCGGGGAGCTGTTTTTT
cdr3_length: 13; v_call: TRBV7-3; d_call: -; clone_size: many; j_call: TRBJ2-3; cdr3_aa: CASSSLDSDTQYF; cdr3_nt: TGTGCCAGCAGTTCTCTTGACTCGGATACGCAGTATTTT
cdr3_length: 16; v_call: TRBV6-5; d_call: TRBD1; clone_size: few; j_call: TRBJ2-3; cdr3_aa: CASSYAPRTGGNTQYF; cdr3_nt: TGTGCCAGCAGTTACGCTCCCCGGACAGGGGGGAATACGCAGTATTTT
cdr3_length: 14; v_call: TRBV5-5; d_call: -; clone_size: few; j_call: TRBJ1-3; cdr3_aa: CASSPTVRGNTIYF; cdr3_nt: TGTGCCAGCAGCCCTACGGTTCGGGGAAACACCATATATTTT
cdr3_length: 13; v_call: TRBV19; d_call: TRBD2; clone_size: -; j_call: TRBJ2-1; cdr3_aa: CASARGEENEQFF; cdr3_nt: TGTGCCTCCGCCCGGGGGGAAGAAAATGAGCAGTTCTTC
cdr3_length: 14; v_call: TRBV24-1; d_call: -; clone_size: few; j_call: TRBJ2-7; cdr3_aa: CATMRDGTSYEQYF; cdr3_nt: TGTGCCACCATGAGGGACGGGACCTCCTACGAGCAGTACTTC
cdr3_length: 15; v_call: TRBV12-3/TRBV12-4; d_call: -; clone_size: -; j_call: TRBJ1-5; cdr3_aa: CASSLGAGGNQPQHF; cdr3_nt: TGTGCCAGCAGCCTGGGGGCGGGGGGGAATCAGCCCCAGCATTTT
cdr3_length: 13; v_call: TRBV20-1; d_call: -; clone_size: -; j_call: TRBJ2-5; cdr3_aa: CSAGGGNQETQYF; cdr3_nt: TGCAGTGCGGGGGGCGGGAACCAAGAGACCCAGTACTTC
cdr3_length: 15; v_call: TRBV12-3/TRBV12-4; d_call: -; clone_size: once; j_call: TRBJ1-1; cdr3_aa: CASTMGAPLNTEAFF; cdr3_nt: TGTGCCAGCACAATGGGAGCTCCGTTGAACACTGAAGCTTTCTTT
cdr3_length: 12; v_call: TRBV12-3/TRBV12-4; d_call: -; clone_size: few; j_call: TRBJ1-6; cdr3_aa: CASSSTDSPLHF; cdr3_nt: TGTGCCAGCAGTTCAACCGATTCACCCCTCCACTTT
cdr3_length: 13; v_call: TRBV20-1; d_call: TRBD2; clone_size: -; j_call: TRBJ2-1; cdr3_aa: CSARDQSGRGLFF; cdr3_nt: TGCAGTGCTAGAGATCAAAGCGGGAGAGGACTGTTCTTC
cdr3_length: 12; v_call: TRBV9; d_call: -; clone_size: many; j_call: TRBJ1-2; cdr3_aa: CASSVGGDGYTF; cdr3_nt: TGTGCCAGCAGCGTGGGTGGGGATGGCTACACCTTC
cdr3_length: 13; v_call: TRBV7-3; d_call: -; clone_size: -; j_call: TRBJ2-7; cdr3_aa: CASSSGLRDEQYF; cdr3_nt: TGTGCCAGCAGCTCGGGACTTCGGGACGAGCAGTACTTC
cdr3_length: 12; v_call: TRBV24-1; d_call: -; clone_size: -; j_call: TRBJ2-1; cdr3_aa: CATSDPYNEQFF; cdr3_nt: TGTGCCACCAGTGATCCATACAATGAGCAGTTCTTC
cdr3_length: 14; v_call: TRBV21-1; d_call: -; clone_size: few; j_call: TRBJ2-1; cdr3_aa: CASSKGGIWGEQFF; cdr3_nt: TGTGCCAGCAGCAAGGGGGGGATTTGGGGAGAGCAGTTCTTC
cdr3_length: 14; v_call: TRBV6-5; d_call: TRBD2; clone_size: -; j_call: TRBJ2-5; cdr3_aa: CASSYGTSGQTQYF; cdr3_nt: TGTGCCAGCAGTTACGGGACTAGCGGACAGACCCAGTACTTC
cdr3_length: 11; v_call: TRBV20-1; d_call: -; clone_size: -; j_call: TRBJ1-1; cdr3_aa: CSAIKNTEAFF; cdr3_nt: TGCAGTGCCATAAAGAACACTGAAGCTTTCTTT
cdr3_length: 13; v_call: TRBV6-1; d_call: TRBD1; clone_size: -; j_call: TRBJ1-2; cdr3_aa: CASRLGTGKGYTF; cdr3_nt: TGTGCCAGCAGACTCGGGACAGGGAAAGGCTACACCTTC
cdr3_length: 15; v_call: TRBV6-5; d_call: TRBD1; clone_size: -; j_call: TRBJ2-7; cdr3_aa: CASSYEAGGSYEQYF; cdr3_nt: TGTGCCAGCAGTTACGAGGCAGGGGGCAGTTACGAGCAGTACTTC
cdr3_length: 16; v_call: TRBV20-1; d_call: TRBD2; clone_size: -; j_call: TRBJ2-1; cdr3_aa: CSARDDGFGRDNEQFF; cdr3_nt: TGCAGTGCTAGAGATGACGGCTTTGGGAGGGACAATGAGCAGTTCTTC
cdr3_length: 12; v_call: TRBV27; d_call: -; clone_size: -; j_call: TRBJ1-1; cdr3_aa: CATRRENTEAFF; cdr3_nt: TGTGCCACTCGCAGGGAGAACACTGAAGCTTTCTTT
cdr3_length: 15; v_call: TRBV5-8; d_call: -; clone_size: -; j_call: TRBJ2-1; cdr3_aa: CASSLGTGNSDEQFF; cdr3_nt: TGTGCCAGCAGCTTGGGCACAGGGAATTCAGATGAGCAGTTCTTC
cdr3_length: 14; v_call: TRBV11-2; d_call: -; clone_size: -; j_call: TRBJ2-5; cdr3_aa: CASSLRSGPRTQYF; cdr3_nt: TGTGCCAGCAGCTTAAGGTCGGGGCCCCGGACCCAGTACTTC
cdr3_length: 17; v_call: TRBV4-1; d_call: TRBD2; clone_size: few; j_call: TRBJ2-1; cdr3_aa: CASSRLLAGGSYNEQFF; cdr3_nt: TGCGCCAGCAGCCGCCTACTAGCGGGAGGCTCCTACAATGAGCAGTTCTTC
cdr3_length: 17; v_call: TRBV4-1; d_call: -; clone_size: few; j_call: TRBJ1-5; cdr3_aa: CASSQDHPTDSNQPQHF; cdr3_nt: TGCGCCAGCAGCCAAGATCATCCGACAGATAGCAATCAGCCCCAGCATTTT
cdr3_length: 14; v_call: TRBV5-1; d_call: -; clone_size: many; j_call: TRBJ2-3; cdr3_aa: CASSLGQGADTQYF; cdr3_nt: TGCGCCAGCAGCTTGGGGCAGGGCGCAGATACGCAGTATTTT
cdr3_length: 18; v_call: TRBV5-1; d_call: TRBD1; clone_size: -; j_call: TRBJ1-1; cdr3_aa: CASSRNGQGSSMNTEAFF; cdr3_nt: TGCGCCAGCAGCCGAAATGGACAGGGGAGCAGCATGAACACTGAAGCTTTCTTT
cdr3_length: 13; v_call: TRBV5-1; d_call: -; clone_size: few; j_call: TRBJ2-1; cdr3_aa: CASSWGLYNEQFF; cdr3_nt: TGCGCCAGCAGCTGGGGACTTTACAATGAGCAGTTCTTC
cdr3_length: 14; v_call: TRBV30; d_call: -; clone_size: -; j_call: TRBJ2-7; cdr3_aa: CAWTTGGVTYEQYF; cdr3_nt: TGTGCCTGGACTACTGGCGGGGTCACCTACGAGCAGTACTTC
cdr3_length: 20; v_call: TRBV10-3; d_call: TRBD1; clone_size: -; j_call: TRBJ2-6; cdr3_aa: CAIRGRPGTGSTSGANVLTF; cdr3_nt: TGTGCCATCAGGGGTCGTCCCGGGACAGGTTCGACCTCTGGGGCCAACGTCCTGACTTTC
cdr3_length: 14; v_call: TRBV7-2; d_call: -; clone_size: -; j_call: TRBJ1-1; cdr3_aa: CASSFRGGDTEAFF; cdr3_nt: TGTGCCAGCAGCTTCAGGGGAGGGGACACTGAAGCTTTCTTT
cdr3_length: 16; v_call: TRBV5-5; d_call: -; clone_size: few; j_call: TRBJ2-3; cdr3_aa: CASSAGLPLIYLTQYF; cdr3_nt: TGTGCCAGCAGCGCGGGACTTCCCTTAATATACTTGACGCAGTATTTT
cdr3_length: 14; v_call: TRBV6-1; d_call: -; clone_size: -; j_call: TRBJ2-3; cdr3_aa: CATRSPGTTDTQYF; cdr3_nt: TGTGCCACACGAAGCCCGGGGACCACAGATACGCAGTATTTT
cdr3_length: 15; v_call: TRBV7-9; d_call: TRBD1; clone_size: few; j_call: TRBJ2-1; cdr3_aa: CASSPRDRGGNEQFF; cdr3_nt: TGTGCCAGCAGCCCCCGGGACAGGGGAGGGAATGAGCAGTTCTTC
cdr3_length: 15; v_call: TRBV6-2/TRBV6-3; d_call: TRBD1; clone_size: few; j_call: TRBJ1-2; cdr3_aa: CASSAGTAFSYGYTF; cdr3_nt: TGTGCCAGCAGCGCGGGGACAGCCTTTTCCTATGGCTACACCTTC
cdr3_length: 15; v_call: TRBV14; d_call: TRBD2; clone_size: -; j_call: TRBJ2-2; cdr3_aa: CASSYSGSITGELFF; cdr3_nt: TGTGCCAGCAGCTATAGCGGGAGTATCACCGGGGAGCTGTTTTTT
cdr3_length: 13; v_call: TRBV12-3/TRBV12-4; d_call: TRBD1; clone_size: few; j_call: TRBJ2-2; cdr3_aa: CASRTGGPGGLFF; cdr3_nt: TGTGCCAGCAGGACAGGGGGCCCCGGGGGGCTGTTTTTT
cdr3_length: 16; v_call: TRBV5-1; d_call: -; clone_size: -; j_call: TRBJ1-1; cdr3_aa: CASRRQTGQMNTEAFF; cdr3_nt: TGCGCCAGCAGACGACAAACTGGGCAAATGAACACTGAAGCTTTCTTT
cdr3_length: 15; v_call: TRBV7-7; d_call: -; clone_size: few; j_call: TRBJ2-1; cdr3_aa: CASSLDGMGINEQFF; cdr3_nt: TGTGCTAGCAGTCTCGATGGAATGGGGATTAATGAGCAGTTCTTC
cdr3_length: 16; v_call: TRBV18; d_call: -; clone_size: -; j_call: TRBJ2-1; cdr3_aa: CASSPPGGATVVEQFF; cdr3_nt: TGTGCCAGCTCACCACCGGGGGGCGCCACCGTGGTTGAGCAGTTCTTC
cdr3_length: 13; v_call: TRBV25-1; d_call: TRBD1; clone_size: few; j_call: TRBJ2-3; cdr3_aa: CASRGQDRDTQYF; cdr3_nt: TGTGCCAGCAGAGGACAGGATAGAGATACGCAGTATTTT
cdr3_length: 15; v_call: TRBV9; d_call: TRBD2; clone_size: -; j_call: TRBJ2-5; cdr3_aa: CASSTFGGGEETQYF; cdr3_nt: TGTGCCAGCAGCACCTTCGGGGGGGGCGAAGAGACCCAGTACTTC
cdr3_length: 11; v_call: TRBV7-2; d_call: -; clone_size: few; j_call: TRBJ2-3; cdr3_aa: CASSGRGTQYF; cdr3_nt: TGTGCCAGCAGCGGCAGGGGTACGCAGTATTTT
cdr3_length: 15; v_call: TRBV11-2; d_call: -; clone_size: few; j_call: TRBJ2-5; cdr3_aa: CASSLGQVDLGTQYF; cdr3_nt: TGTGCCAGCAGCTTAGGACAGGTCGACTTGGGGACCCAGTACTTC